Given below is one T cell receptor beta chain in context. Its antigen remains undetermined. Per-base quality was not reported, and no clone a single base away is much larger than it. In total, 666 healthy bone marrow donors made up the cohort. Cohort members were all nominally healthy when sampled, although unrecorded immune exposures were likely present. The donor was CMV seropositive and was included in the group of 290 or so seropositive cohort members. Every donor gave a peripheral blood sample, and the peripheral blood mononuclear cells from that sample were used for TCR beta sequencing. Genomic DNA was extracted from the blood cell samples with the Qiagen DNeasy Blood Extraction Kit. Preparation of the library involved the immunoSEQ multiplex PCR assay. For the multiplex PCR, a mixture combining 60 forward primers for TCR Vbeta segments and 13 reverse primers for TCR Jbeta segments was used. The CDR3 region of rearranged TCR beta genes was amplified from genomic DNA by a multiplex PCR assay. The amplified TCR beta libraries were sequenced on the Illumina HiSeq System as 87-base-pair reads. On the study's bioinformatics: A later analysis tallied 80 million to 95 million unique TCR beta chains across the 640 or so repertoires, and around 9.9 million of those chains were shared by two or more donors. Raw reads were error-corrected and collapsed into unique sequences with a nearest-neighbor algorithm that merged closely related sequences to remove PCR and sequencing errors. V, D and J gene segments were assigned by aligning CDR3 sequences to IMGT reference sequences. Each retained sequence needed at least a six-nucleotide match to both a V gene segment and a J gene segment. Rearrangements were classified as productive when the CDR3 lacked stop codons and remained in frame with V and J, and all other rearrangements were classified as non-productive. CDR3 was defined according to IMGT convention as the region running from the second conserved V-encoded cysteine to the conserved J-encoded phenylalanine. The earlier analysis of some 550 of the donors excluded any sequence lacking an unambiguous match to a single V gene segment. In an earlier analysis of approximately 560 of the donors, a V segment was called functional when productive rearrangements were above 56.7%, and segregating when the standard deviation between donors exceeded 5%. A statistical classification framework was developed to diagnose cytomegalovirus status using the catalog of TCR beta chain sequences. In a later analysis, V and J genes were assigned by comparing TCR nucleotide sequences against IMGT/GENE-DB human TR gene sequences. A later analysis assigned CDR3 sequences and most-parsimonious VDJ recombination scenarios with the TCRdist pipeline. In a later analysis, every TCR beta chain was defined by the combination of its CDR3 amino acid sequence and its V-gene family, and reads without a unique V-gene family were dropped. To address suspected cross-contamination and a sequencing artifact, a later analysis removed around 600 highly shared, low-generation-probability nucleotide sequences. In a later analysis, a clonal expansion index was calculated for each public chain from normalized within-repertoire ranks of inferred template counts. A later analysis computed generation probabilities with a VDJ recombination model fitted to out-of-frame rearrangements, and checked the results against IGoR. In a later analysis, hypergeometric tests were used to score TCR-TCR, TCR-HLA and TCR-CMV co-occurrence, with a repertoire-size bias correction applied to TCR pairs. In a later analysis, false discovery rates were estimated by permuting HLA or CMV assignments 20 times. A later analysis grouped co-occurring TCRs with DBSCAN, adding TCRdist sequence similarity when clustering within HLA-allele-positive subsets. For co-occurrence clustering, repertoires with fewer than 30,000 or more than 120,000 public chains were excluded, along with about five repertoires with anomalous nucleotide sharing. The table comes from immuneACCESS by way of TCRdb, which keeps in-frame sequences with V and J called. Part of the clones is missing from these tables; in studies checked, under half for an unresolved V gene and the rest for unknown reasons. V, J and clone size were drawn from that table, and D and trimming were deduced from the DNA. The sample data list 65,000 to 95,000 clones, and 78% of these were observed just once. The leading ten clones occupy less than 6% of the sample.

These data belong to a study of cytomegalovirus exposure and HLA in healthy donors (dated by TCRdb to the late 2010s). Background for the entire study: According to an earlier analysis of 450 to 650 of the donors, about 179 million T cells yielded roughly 100 million unique TCR beta sequences and 276 Gb of sequence data. About 280 gigabases of sequencing data and around 85 million unique TCR sequences made up an early release that covered several hundred HLA-typed donors. Among the roughly 400 genotyped donors, 75% to 90% belonged to the genetic ancestry cluster associated with self-reported Caucasian donors. The aim of the study was to test whether cataloging public T cell receptors could identify signatures of past pathogen exposure. Using immunosequencing, the study profiled T cell repertoires from fewer than 700 subjects and related those repertoires to cytomegalovirus serostatus. In addition to the first cohort of 666 subjects, a separate validation cohort of 120 different subjects was used. To predict cytomegalovirus infection status, the study combined high-throughput TCR immunosequencing, statistical association of individual TCRs with disease status, and machine learning. In a later analysis, previously published TCR beta repertoires from several hundred donors were re-analyzed and high-resolution HLA genotyping was added so that TCR occurrence patterns could be studied. The later analysis used no new phenotypic data to find candidate immune exposures, relying instead on TCR beta sequences and their occurrence across donors. An earlier analysis of around 640 of the donors used high-throughput TCR beta sequencing to judge whether each TCR beta V gene segment behaved as functional or pseudogenic. Alongside the repertoire data, information on donor age, sex, ethnicity and CMV serostatus was compiled. A later genetic analysis took genome-wide SNP genotypes for about three fifths of the 666 donors and used that subset as a discovery cohort. Every discovery cohort repertoire had been produced on one sequencing platform. HLA typing included class I and class II loci at four-digit resolution. Typing coverage varied by locus: about 620-630 donors for A, B, C, DRB1 and DQB1; roughly 560 for DQA1; approximately 610 for DPA1; roughly 450 for DPB1. Five DR-DQ haplotypes were handled as single units for association and clustering because linkage in the cohort was strong. Across approximately 400 genotyped donors of the cohort, an average of about 250,000 unique TCR beta nucleotide sequences per donor were sequenced, and roughly 17% of those sequences were non-productive.

Points the paper makes about the study in general: A later analysis found that TCR association rates varied across HLA loci, with DRB1 alleles showing the most associated TCRs and HLA-C alleles the fewest. In a later analysis, around 17,000 TCR beta sequences were associated with specific HLA alleles at a false discovery rate of 0.05. A total of 164 TCR beta chains were listed by the study as associated with cytomegalovirus. In a later analysis, HLA-associated TCR beta chains showed more clonal expansion and lower generation probabilities than non-associated chains that were equally common. In a later analysis, most CMV-associated TCR beta chains were found to appear HLA-restricted, with HLA associations seemingly driven largely by CMV exposure. Because HLA typing was missing for some donors at each locus, association tests included only the typed subset. The 87-base-pair reads could not distinguish some IMGT-functional V segments, including TRBV6-2 and TRBV6-3, so those segments were excluded. In this cohort, only TCR beta chains were sequenced, and detectable features were limited by the absence of alpha or paired-chain data. When HLA alleles, especially DR and DQ, strongly co-occurred, attributing TCR associations to individual alleles was difficult. According to a later genetic analysis, donors in an Asian-associated ancestry cluster had fewer N-insertions in productive TCRs than the approximately 650-donor mean. CMV serostatus was the only immune exposure information available for the cohort. A later analysis reported that several top co-occurrence clusters appeared linked to parvovirus B19, influenza, CMV and Epstein-Barr virus. In vitro tests confirmed that three of the cytomegalovirus-associated TCR beta chains recognize cytomegalovirus antigens. A cluster of highly shared sequence variants was judged likely to be a technical artifact of the sequencing pipeline. It was suggested by the authors that the approach could potentially be generalized to other disease states and immunological phenotypes. The classifier was reported to diagnose cytomegalovirus status with high specificity and sensitivity in both the original and validation cohorts. V-gene and J-gene trimming of TCR beta chains was associated with a missense DCLRE1C variant in a later genetic analysis, and the association was replicated in an independent cohort. A further reported finding was that TCR beta sequences accurately predicted the HLA-A and HLA-B alleles for most subjects in the first cohort. Roughly uniform sequencing depth across donors was assumed in presence/absence analyses, although this assumption may not hold. About 17 rarely observed V segments, including chromosome 9 orphons, were excluded from the earlier analysis of about 610 of the donors because counts were too low. Across donors, most TCR sequences were observed very rarely, whereas some public TCRs were present in many individuals. Broadly in line with IMGT annotations, most TCR beta V segments showed up in productive rearrangements about 87% or about 30% of the time in an earlier analysis of several hundred of the donors. Linkage disequilibrium might explain the correlated functional status among segregating V segments, but an unknown experimental factor could not be ruled out.

Unmatched junction bases come to 7, with V trimmed by 0 bases and J by 1 base. The cysteine opens and the phenylalanine closes a CDR3 of 17 amino acids. The DNA shown is the 51-base CDR3, in frame from base 1. Sequences SGHNT (CDR1) and YYREEE (CDR2) are obtained from the germline V gene (reference sequence). The chain uses TRBV5-4 and TRBJ2-5; 9 bases in the middle match TRBD1. Sample: PBMCs. The TCR sequence derives from a male donor in good health and CMV-seropositive. The CDR3: CASSLDLPGQGQETQYF. The nucleotides are TGTGCCAGCAGCTTGGATTTACCGGGACAGGGCCAAGAGACCCAGTACTTC.